This TCR beta chain appears in the sequencing data of a study of blood T cell repertoires in COVID-19. Overall study: In each case, the material was cDNA or gDNA derived from T cells, B-cell-depleted T cells, or PBMCs.

The length of the CDR3 is 14 residues. V lost 4 bases to trimming and J lost 3 bases; unmatched junction nucleotides: 4. Germline values: CDR1 SGHNT, CDR2 YYREEE (reference sequence). Only in-frame clones appear in the TCRdb table, and some are missing; sequencing was by immunoSEQ multiplex PCR. The table records 50,000 or so clones, roughly 80% of them present only once. Source material: peripheral blood. The chain links TRBV5-4 to TRBJ1-1; 9 bases are shared with TRBD1. The receptor comes from a woman in her fifties or sixties with acute or convalescent COVID-19. The CDR3 here is CASSQDRGDTEAFF. CDR3 bases: TGTGCCAGCAGCCAGGACAGGGGAGACACTGAAGCTTTCTTT.